One T cell receptor (beta chain) is described in this entry. As yet, its antigen is unknown. The CDR3 has 13 amino acids. Trimming cost V 4 bases and J 2 bases, with 6 bases left between them. In germline, CDR1 is MGHRA, CDR2 YSYEKL. These data belong to a study of regulatory T cells in long-lasting Graves disease. General observations from the study: Not thyroid tissue but only peripheral blood was studied.

Time point in this sample: newly diagnosed GD, antithyroid drugs for less than 3 months. Making the TCR library involved RNA that had been extracted from PBMCs. HTBI primers from iRepertoire and Arm-PCR of CDR3 regions yielded the TCR beta libraries. TCRdb used MiXCR to reprocess the multiplex PCR reads, holding one entry per CDR3 protein. The table records hundreds of thousands of distinct CDR3 sequences, around 15% of them present only once. These same records also appear under a second study, on T cells in Graves' hyperthyroidism and ophthalmopathy.

Specimen: peripheral blood mononuclear cells (PBMCs), collected at new diagnosis, from a patient treated with antithyroid drugs. This TCR was sampled from a woman aged 40 to 65 with Graves disease. This rearrangement joins TRBV4-1 to TRBJ1-3; D ambiguous. As DNA, the CDR3 is TGCGCCAGCAGCCTTCAGACTGGAAACACCATATATTTT. The encoded protein is CASSLQTGNTIYF.